This T cell receptor beta chain comes out of a study of blood T cells in healthy people across ages. Study results and limitations: TCR beta diversity was tightly associated with the proportion of naive T cells. The study lacked donor CMV status, which possibly confounded expanded clonotype changes.

It was with a sample-barcoded 5' primer and a J-beta primer mix that a second PCR of roughly 7 to 12 cycles was run. MiXCR was run by TCRdb on the 5' RACE reads, yielding one entry per CDR3 protein. The sample has roughly 1.5 million distinct CDR3 sequences, approximately 42% seen once; the top ten hold less than 5%. It was roughly 10 milliliters of peripheral blood that were drawn from each donor. Total RNA was extracted at no less than 6 micrograms per sample. This clonotype was counted a few times. No antigen is known for it. Germline CDR1 and CDR2: DFQATT and SNEGSKA (reference sequence). Trimming removed 0 bases from V and 11 bases from J, with 10 bases in between. The CDR3 has 11 amino acids.

This TCR was sampled from a woman aged 18-29 years in good health. J is TRBJ1-1 and V is TRBV20-1, with no clear D. Sequences were obtained from blood. The CDR3 sequence: CSARDRVMAFF. The CDR3 nucleotides read TGCAGTGCTAGAGATCGGGTCATGGCTTTCTTT.